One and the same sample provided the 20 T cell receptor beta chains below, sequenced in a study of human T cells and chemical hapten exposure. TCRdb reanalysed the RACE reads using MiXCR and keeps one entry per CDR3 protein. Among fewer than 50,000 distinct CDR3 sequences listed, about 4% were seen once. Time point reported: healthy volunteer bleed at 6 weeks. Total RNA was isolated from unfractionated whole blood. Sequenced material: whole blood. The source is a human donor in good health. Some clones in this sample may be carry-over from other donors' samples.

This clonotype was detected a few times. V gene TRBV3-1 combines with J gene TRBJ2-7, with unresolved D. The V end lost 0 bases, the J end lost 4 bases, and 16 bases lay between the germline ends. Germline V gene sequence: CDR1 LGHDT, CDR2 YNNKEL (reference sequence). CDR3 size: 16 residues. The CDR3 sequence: CASSQDHLGIGYEQYF. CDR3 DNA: TGTGCCAGCAGCCAAGACCATCTGGGGATAGGGTACGAGCAGTACTTC.

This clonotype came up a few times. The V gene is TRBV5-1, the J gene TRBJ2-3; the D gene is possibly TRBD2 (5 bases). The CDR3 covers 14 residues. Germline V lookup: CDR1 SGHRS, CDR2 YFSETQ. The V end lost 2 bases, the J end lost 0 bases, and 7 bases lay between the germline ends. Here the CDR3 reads CASSLADSTDTQYF. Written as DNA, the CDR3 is TGCGCCAGCAGCTTAGCGGATAGCACAGATACGCAGTATTTT.

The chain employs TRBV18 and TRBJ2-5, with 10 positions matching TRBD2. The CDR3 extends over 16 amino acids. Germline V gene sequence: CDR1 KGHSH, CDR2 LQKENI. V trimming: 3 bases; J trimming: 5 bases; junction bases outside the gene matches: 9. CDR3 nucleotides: TGTGCCAGCTCACCCCTCGCGAGTAGCGGGGGGGAGACCCAGTACTTC. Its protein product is CASSPLASSGGETQYF.

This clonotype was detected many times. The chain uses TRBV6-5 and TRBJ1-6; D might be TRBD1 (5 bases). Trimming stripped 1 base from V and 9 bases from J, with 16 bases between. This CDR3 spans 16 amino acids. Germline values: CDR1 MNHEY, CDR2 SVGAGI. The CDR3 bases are TGTGCCAGCAGTTACTTTTCAGGGAGTATAGGTTCACCCCTCCACTTT. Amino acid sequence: CASSYFSGSIGSPLHF.

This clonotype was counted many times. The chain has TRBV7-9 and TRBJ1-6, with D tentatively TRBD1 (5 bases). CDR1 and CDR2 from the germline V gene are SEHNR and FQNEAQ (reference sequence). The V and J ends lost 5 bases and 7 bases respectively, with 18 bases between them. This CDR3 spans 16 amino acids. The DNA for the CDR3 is TGTGCCAGCAGCACACCCGCCCCCGGGGGAAATTCACCCCTCCACTTT. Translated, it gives CASSTPAPGGNSPLHF.

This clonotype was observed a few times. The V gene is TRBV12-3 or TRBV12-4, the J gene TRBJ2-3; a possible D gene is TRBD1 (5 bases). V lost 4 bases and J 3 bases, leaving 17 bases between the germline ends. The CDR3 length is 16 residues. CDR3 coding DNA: TGTGCCAGCAGTTCGCAGGGTACAGCAGCTACAGATACGCAGTATTTT. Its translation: CASSSQGTAATDTQYF.

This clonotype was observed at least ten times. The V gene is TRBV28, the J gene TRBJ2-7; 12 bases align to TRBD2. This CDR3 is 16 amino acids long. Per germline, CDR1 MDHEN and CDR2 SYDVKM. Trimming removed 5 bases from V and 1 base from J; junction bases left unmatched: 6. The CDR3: CASSVTSGRRSYEQYF. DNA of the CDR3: TGTGCCAGCAGTGTGACTAGCGGGAGACGGTCCTACGAGCAGTACTTC. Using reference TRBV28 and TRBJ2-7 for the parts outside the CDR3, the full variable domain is DVKVTQSSRYLVKRTGEKVFLECVQDMDHENMFWYRQDPGLGLRLIYFSYDVKMKEKGDIPEGYSVSREKKERFSLILESASTNQTSMYLCASSVTSGRRSYEQYFGPGTRLTVT.

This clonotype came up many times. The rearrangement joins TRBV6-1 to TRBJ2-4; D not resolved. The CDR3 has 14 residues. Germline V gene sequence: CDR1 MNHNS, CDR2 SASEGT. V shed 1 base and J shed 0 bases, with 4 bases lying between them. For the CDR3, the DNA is TGTGCCAGCAGTGAAGATTTAGCCAAAAACATTCAGTACTTC. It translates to CASSEDLAKNIQYF.

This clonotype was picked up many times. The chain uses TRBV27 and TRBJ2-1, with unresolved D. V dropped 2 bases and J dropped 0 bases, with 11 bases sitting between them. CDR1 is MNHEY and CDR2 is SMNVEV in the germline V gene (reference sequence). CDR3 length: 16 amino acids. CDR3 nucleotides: TGTGCCAGCAGTTTACATCCCCGGAGCTCCTACAATGAGCAGTTCTTC. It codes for CASSLHPRSSYNEQFF.

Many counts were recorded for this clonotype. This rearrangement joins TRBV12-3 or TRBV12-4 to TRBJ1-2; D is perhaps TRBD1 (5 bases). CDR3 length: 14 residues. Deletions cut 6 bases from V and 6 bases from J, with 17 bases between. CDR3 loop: CASSHTRGDDGYTF. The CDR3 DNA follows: TGTGCCAGCAGCCATACGCGGGGGGATGATGGCTACACCTTC.

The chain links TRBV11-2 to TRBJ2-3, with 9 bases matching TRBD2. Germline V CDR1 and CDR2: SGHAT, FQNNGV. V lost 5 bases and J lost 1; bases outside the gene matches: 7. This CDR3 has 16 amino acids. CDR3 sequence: CASSPTSSGGTDTQYF. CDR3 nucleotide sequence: TGTGCCAGCAGCCCCACTTCTAGCGGGGGCACAGATACGCAGTATTTT.

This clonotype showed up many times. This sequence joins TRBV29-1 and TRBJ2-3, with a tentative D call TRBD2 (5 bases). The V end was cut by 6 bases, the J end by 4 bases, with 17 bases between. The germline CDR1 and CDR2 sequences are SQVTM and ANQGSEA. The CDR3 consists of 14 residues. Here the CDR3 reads CSVKAALRADTQYF. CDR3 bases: TGCAGCGTGAAAGCGGCCTTGAGGGCAGATACGCAGTATTTT.

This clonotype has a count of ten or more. CDR3 loop: CASSSIDRGLSYEQYF. The CDR3 region has the DNA TGTGCCAGCAGCTCCATTGACAGGGGACTTTCCTACGAGCAGTACTTC. The genes are TRBV7-9 and TRBJ2-7, with 8 bases aligning to TRBD1. The trim removed 4 bases at V and 1 base at J, leaving 9 bases unmatched. This CDR3 is 16 amino acids long. Germline CDR1 is SEHNR and CDR2 is FQNEAQ (reference sequence).

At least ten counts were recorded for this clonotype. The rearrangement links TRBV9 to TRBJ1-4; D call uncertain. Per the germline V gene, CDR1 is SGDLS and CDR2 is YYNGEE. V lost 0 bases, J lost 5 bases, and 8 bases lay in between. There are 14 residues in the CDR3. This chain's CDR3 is CASSVAQSNEKLFF. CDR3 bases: TGTGCCAGCAGCGTAGCACAGTCGAATGAAAAACTGTTTTTT.

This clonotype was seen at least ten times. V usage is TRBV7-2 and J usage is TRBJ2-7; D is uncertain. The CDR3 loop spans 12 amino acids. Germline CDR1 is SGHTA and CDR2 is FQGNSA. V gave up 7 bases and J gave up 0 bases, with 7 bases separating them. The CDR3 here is CASMQSSYEQYF. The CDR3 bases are TGTGCCAGCATGCAGAGCTCCTACGAGCAGTACTTC.

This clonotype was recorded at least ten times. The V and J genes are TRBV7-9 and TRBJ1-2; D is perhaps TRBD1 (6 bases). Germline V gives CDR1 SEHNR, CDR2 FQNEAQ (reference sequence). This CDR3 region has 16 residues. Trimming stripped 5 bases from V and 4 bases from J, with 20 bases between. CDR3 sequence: CASSRGESPSLYGYTF. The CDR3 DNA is TGTGCCAGCAGCAGGGGGGAGAGCCCTTCTCTCTATGGCTACACCTTC.

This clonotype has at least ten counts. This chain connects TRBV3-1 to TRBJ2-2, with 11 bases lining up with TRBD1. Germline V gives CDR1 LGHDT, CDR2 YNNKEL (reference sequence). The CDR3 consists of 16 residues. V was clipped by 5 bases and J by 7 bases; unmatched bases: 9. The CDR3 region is CASSLAGTGGHGELFF. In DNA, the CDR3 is TGTGCCAGCAGCTTAGCCGGGACAGGGGGTCACGGGGAGCTGTTTTTT.

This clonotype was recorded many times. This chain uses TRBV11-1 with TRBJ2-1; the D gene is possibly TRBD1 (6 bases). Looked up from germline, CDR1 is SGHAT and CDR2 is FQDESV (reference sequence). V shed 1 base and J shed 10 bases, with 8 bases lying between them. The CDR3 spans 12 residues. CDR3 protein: CASSLGRGEQFF. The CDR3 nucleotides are TGTGCCAGCAGCTTAGGCAGGGGCGAGCAGTTCTTC.

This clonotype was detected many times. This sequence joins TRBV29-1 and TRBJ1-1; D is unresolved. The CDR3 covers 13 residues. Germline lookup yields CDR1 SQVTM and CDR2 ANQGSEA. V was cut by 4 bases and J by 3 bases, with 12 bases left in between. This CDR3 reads CSVVSRADTEAFF. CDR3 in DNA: TGCAGCGTTGTGTCCCGGGCGGACACTGAAGCTTTCTTT.

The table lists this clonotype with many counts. Here the CDR3 reads CATSASALQETQYF. The CDR3 DNA reads TGTGCCACCAGTGCAAGCGCCCTGCAAGAGACCCAGTACTTC. The rearrangement links TRBV24-1 to TRBJ2-5; no clear D. The CDR3 contains 14 residues. Germline values: CDR1 KGHDR, CDR2 SFDVKD. V lost 5 bases, J lost 2 bases, and 11 bases lay in between.